A selection of T cell receptor beta chains follows, all from one sample in a study of T cell responses to AZD1222 COVID-19 vaccine. Method: immunoSEQ multiplex PCR; TCRdb's copy keeps in-frame clones and lacks some. This repertoire shows 150,000 to 200,000 clones, about 90% found once; its top ten account for approximately 7.7%. The sequencing used peripheral blood, collected on day 0 of AZD1222 vaccination. These receptors all stem from an adult in good health. The CDR3 runs from the conserved cysteine through the conserved F or W. A D gene is named only where the DNA matches it firmly. Expanded clones get a size class; other rows say once, few or many, or leave the size out.

TRBJ2-5,-,TRBV3-1/TRBV3-2,-,TGTGCCAGCAGCCCCTATATAGCCGGAGTTGGGGAGACCCAGTACTTC,CASSPYIAGVGETQYF
TRBJ2-1,-,TRBV10-3,TRBD2,TGTGCCATCAGTGAGCCGGGACTAGCGGGCAACAATGAGCAGTTCTTC,CAISEPGLAGNNEQFF
TRBJ2-3,-,TRBV2,-,TGTGCCAGCACGAACGAGGGTGTCAGCACAGATACGCAGTATTTT,CASTNEGVSTDTQYF
TRBJ1-2,-,TRBV5-4,-,TGTGCCAGCAGCCGACCCGACGGAGAGTTAGTAGGTGGCTACACCTTC,CASSRPDGELVGGYTF
TRBJ2-7,-,TRBV5-1,TRBD1,TGCGCCAGCAGCCCCCCGACAGGGGGATTCTACGAGCAGTACTTC,CASSPPTGGFYEQYF
TRBJ1-5,-,TRBV12-3/TRBV12-4,-,TGTGCCAGCAGCCCCGGTGGGGGGCAGCCCCAGCATTTT,CASSPGGGQPQHF
TRBJ2-7,-,TRBV7-2,-,TGTGCCAGCAGCTTAGTCGGGACGGTCTCCTACGAGCAGTACTTC,CASSLVGTVSYEQYF
TRBJ1-3,-,TRBV4-1,TRBD1,TGCGCCAGCAGCCAACGAACCCCTAGCCAGGGGGCAGCTGGAAACACCATATATTTT,CASSQRTPSQGAAGNTIYF
TRBJ2-7,once,TRBV5-4,-,TGTGCCAGCGCGGACTTTGGAAGCTCCTACGAGCAGTACTTC,CASADFGSSYEQYF
TRBJ2-7,-,TRBV6-1,-,TGTGCCAGCAGTGAAGGACAGGAATTGTACGAGCAGTACTTC,CASSEGQELYEQYF
TRBJ2-2,-,TRBV9,-,TGTGCCAGCAGCGTCGAAGGGGACACCGGGGAGCTGTTTTTT,CASSVEGDTGELFF
TRBJ1-5,once,TRBV10-3,-,TGTGCCATCAGGACACATGGGGTCGGAGAAGGGGGTCAGCCCCAGCATTTT,CAIRTHGVGEGGQPQHF
TRBJ2-7,-,TRBV11-2,-,TGTGCCAGCAGCTACCGGGACGAGACCTACGAGCAGTACTTC,CASSYRDETYEQYF